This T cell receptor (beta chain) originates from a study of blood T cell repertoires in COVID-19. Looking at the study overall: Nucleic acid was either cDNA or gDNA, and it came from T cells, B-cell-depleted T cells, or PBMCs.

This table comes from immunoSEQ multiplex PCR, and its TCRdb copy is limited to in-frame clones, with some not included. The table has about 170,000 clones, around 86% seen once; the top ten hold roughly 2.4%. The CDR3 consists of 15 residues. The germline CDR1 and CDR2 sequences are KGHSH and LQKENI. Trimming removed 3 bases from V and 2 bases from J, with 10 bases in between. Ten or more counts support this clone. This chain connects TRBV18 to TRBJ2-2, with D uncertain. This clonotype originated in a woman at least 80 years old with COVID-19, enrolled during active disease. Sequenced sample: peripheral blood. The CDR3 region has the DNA TGTGCCAGCTCACCTCTCGACATTAACACCGGGGAGCTGTTTTTT. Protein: CASSPLDINTGELFF.